The 30 T cell receptor beta chains presented below share a single source sample, sequenced in a study of molecular identifiers for immune sequencing clone quantification. TCRdb itself ran the PCR reads through MiXCR, one entry per CDR3 protein. Of tens of thousands of distinct CDR3 sequences in the sample, around 19% were seen once. The sequenced sample consisted of naive CD8+ T cells from blood, with Jurkat cell RNA spiked in. Subset in this sample: FACS-sorted CD8+CD4-CCR7+CD45RA+ naive T cells. The receptor set was obtained from a human donor in good health. Some libraries in this study had Jurkat cell RNA spiked in.

Many counts were recorded for this clonotype. The V call is TRBV18, the J call TRBJ1-1; weak D call: TRBD1 (6 bases). CDR3 size: 15 residues. Trimming left V 3 bases short and J 0 bases short, with 11 bases between. CDR1 is KGHSH and CDR2 is LQKENI in the germline V gene. CDR3 coding DNA: TGTGCCAGCTCACCGGAGAGGGGGATGAACACTGAAGCTTTCTTT. Translating it yields CASSPERGMNTEAFF.

A remark on this clonotype: A much larger clone is a single base away; this may be a read error. This sequence joins TRBV13 and TRBJ2-2; D remains ambiguous. Germline CDR1 PRHDT, CDR2 FYEKMQ (reference sequence). The CDR3 is 15 amino acids. V lost 1 base, J lost 3 bases, and 9 bases lay in between. This CDR3 is CASSLEGIDTGELFF. As DNA, the CDR3 is TGTGCCAGCAGCTTAGAAGGGATCGACACCGGGGAGCTGTTTTTT.

This clonotype has at least ten counts. The chain employs TRBV15 and TRBJ1-5, with D unresolved. CDR1 is LNHNV, CDR2 YYDKDF, per germline (reference sequence). V was clipped by 0 bases and J by 1 base, with 7 bases between them. The CDR3 is 15 amino acids. CDR3 nucleotides: TGTGCCACCAGCAGAGATCATAAGAGCAATCAGCCCCAGCATTTT. Translating gives CATSRDHKSNQPQHF.

This clonotype has just one count. This clone may be a read error of a much larger clone one base away. The CDR3 protein is CASSPIELAAYNEQFF. The CDR3 region has the DNA TGTGCCAGCAGTCCTATTGAACTAGCGGCCTACAATGAGCAGTTCTTC. This rearrangement joins TRBV5-3 to TRBJ2-1; 8 nucleotides line up with TRBD2. TRBV5-3 falls under the ORF class, with uncertain function. Trimming at V came to 8 bases and at J to 2 bases, leaving 12 bases not matched to a gene. The CDR3 is 16 residues long.

This clonotype was counted a few times. A much larger clone lies a single base off, so this may be a read error. The genes are TRBV28 and TRBJ1-3; possibly TRBD1 for D (6 bases). Germline V CDR1 and CDR2: MDHEN, SYDVKM. The CDR3 extends over 15 amino acids. Here the CDR3 DNA reads TGTGCCAGCAGTTTCGACAGGAACTCTGGAAACACCGTATATTTT. Encoded protein: CASSFDRNSGNTVYF.

There are many counts of this clonotype. The CDR3 spells CASSYENTGELFF. In DNA form, the CDR3 reads TGTGCCAGCAGTTACGAGAACACCGGGGAGCTGTTTTTT. The rearrangement links TRBV6-2 or TRBV6-3 to TRBJ2-2; D gene uncertain. This CDR3 has 13 residues. Germline CDR1 reads MNHEY; CDR2 reads SVGEGT. V shed 2 bases and J shed 1 base, with 2 bases lying between them.

This clonotype was counted many times. The V and J genes are TRBV6-2 or TRBV6-3 and TRBJ1-1; maybe TRBD1 (5 bases). V was shortened by 6 bases and J by 7 bases, with 12 bases between the two germline ends. The CDR3 contains 12 residues. The germline gives CDR1 MNHEY, CDR2 SVGEGT. CDR3 bases: TGTGCCAGCAGGGAAAACAGGAATGAAGCTTTCTTT. It yields the protein CASRENRNEAFF.

At least ten counts were recorded for this clonotype. The rearrangement links TRBV7-6 to TRBJ1-4; D gene unclear. V shed 1 base and J shed 5 bases, with 14 bases lying between them. From germline, CDR1 is SGHVS and CDR2 FNYEAQ. The CDR3 is made up of 16 amino acids. CDR3: CASSLDPSGSNEKLFF. CDR3 sequence (DNA): TGTGCCAGCAGCTTAGATCCGAGTGGAAGCAATGAAAAACTGTTTTTT.

Ten or more counts support this clonotype. The chain links TRBV20-1 to TRBJ1-1; D call uncertain. From germline, CDR1 is DFQATT and CDR2 SNEGSKA (reference sequence). The V end was cut by 2 bases, the J end by 3 bases, with 13 bases between. This CDR3 has 14 residues. Written as DNA, the CDR3 is TGCAGTGCTAGAAACCCCGACACTTACACTGAAGCTTTCTTT. Translating it yields CSARNPDTYTEAFF.

This chain uses TRBV12-3 or TRBV12-4 with TRBJ2-7; the D is unclear. This CDR3 has 13 residues. V was trimmed by 6 bases and J by 5 bases, leaving 14 bases between them. CDR3 amino acids: CASSPQLTDEQYF. The CDR3, as DNA: TGTGCCAGCAGCCCCCAGCTCACGGACGAGCAGTACTTC.

This clonotype was seen more than once but under ten times. A read error may explain this, as a much larger clone is one base away. The chain carries TRBV4-1 and TRBJ1-1, with 11 bases aligning to TRBD1. CDR1 is MGHRA and CDR2 is YSYEKL in the germline V gene. The CDR3 contains 14 residues. DNA of the CDR3: TGCGCCAGCAGCCAACAGGGACAGGGGGGTGAGGCTTCCTTT. Protein sequence: CASSQQGQGGEASF.

This clonotype was seen repeatedly, ten times or more. The V and J genes are TRBV20-1 and TRBJ2-1; D is perhaps TRBD1 or TRBD2 (5 bases each). The CDR3 runs to 16 residues. V was shortened by 3 bases and J by 7 bases, with 22 bases between the two germline ends. Germline loops: CDR1 DFQATT, CDR2 SNEGSKA (reference sequence). As DNA, the CDR3 is TGCAGTGCTAGCCCCCAGAGGGGACGTAGGCGGAATGAGCAGTTCTTC. Amino acid sequence: CSASPQRGRRRNEQFF.

This clonotype has at least ten counts. The CDR3 region has the DNA TGCGCCAGCAGCCAAGATTGGCTAGCGGGGGGGATGGCCAAAAACATTCAGTACTTC. Translating it yields CASSQDWLAGGMAKNIQYF. The chain has TRBV4-3 and TRBJ2-4; 12 nucleotides align to TRBD2. From germline, CDR1 is LGHNA and CDR2 YSLEER. With V trimmed by 0 bases and J by 1 base, 7 bases remained unmatched. This CDR3 has 19 residues.

This clonotype was seen ten or more times. The chain uses TRBV19 and TRBJ2-2; weak D call: TRBD1 (5 bases). The CDR3 contains 17 residues. Trimming shortened V by 2 bases and J by 3 bases, and 16 bases separated the two germline ends. CDR1 is LNHDA, CDR2 SQIVND, per germline (reference sequence). For the CDR3, the DNA is TGTGCCAGTAGTATAAGGCCAGGGTATCCGGACACCGGGGAGCTGTTTTTT. It is translated as CASSIRPGYPDTGELFF.

This clonotype was detected ten times or more. V is TRBV2 and J is TRBJ2-7, with 7 bases lining up with TRBD2. J gave up 4 bases and V 5 bases, and 8 bases lay outside the gene matches. The CDR3 has 14 amino acids. Looked up from germline, CDR1 is SNHLY and CDR2 is FYNNEI. DNA of the CDR3: TGTGCCAGCAGTCCTACCCCGCGGGGGTACGAGCAGTACTTC. It yields the protein CASSPTPRGYEQYF.

This clonotype was observed at least ten times. The rearrangement links TRBV20-1 to TRBJ2-1; D gene ambiguous. The V end was cut by 3 bases, the J end by 8 bases, with 26 bases between. CDR1 and CDR2 (germline): DFQATT, SNEGSKA (reference sequence). The CDR3 totals 17 residues. In DNA, the CDR3 is TGCAGTGCTAGGGGTAACGATGAGCCAACCTGGGCGGATGAGCAGTTCTTC. Its translation is CSARGNDEPTWADEQFF.

In its sample, this clonotype was seen many times. The gene calls are TRBV18 and TRBJ2-2; possible D gene TRBD1, 5 bases. The V end was cut by 3 bases, the J end by 2 bases, with 13 bases between. This CDR3 has 16 amino acids. Germline V CDR1 and CDR2: KGHSH, LQKENI. CDR3 amino acids: CASSPKDTTNTGELFF. The CDR3 region has the DNA TGTGCCAGCTCACCTAAGGACACAACCAACACCGGGGAGCTGTTTTTT.

Only a few counts were recorded for this clonotype. With a much larger clone just one base away, this may be a read error. This chain joins TRBV28 and TRBJ1-1; D not certain. The CDR3 sequence is 17 residues long. Per the germline V gene, CDR1 is MDHEN and CDR2 is SYDVKM. The germline V and J ends were trimmed by 6 bases and 3 bases, with 23 bases remaining between them. CDR3 sequence (DNA): TGTGCCAGCAGCCCTATATTAAGCCGGGCCACGGACACTGAAGCTTTCTTT. As protein: CASSPILSRATDTEAFF.

This clonotype was found many times. The chain has TRBV2 and TRBJ1-3, with D possibly matching TRBD1 (6 bases). Trimming stripped 6 bases from V and 4 bases from J, with 16 bases between. The CDR3 covers 15 residues. Germline V gene lookup returns CDR1 SNHLY and CDR2 FYNNEI. The CDR3 sequence is CASRISPGAGNTIYF. DNA of the CDR3: TGTGCCAGCAGGATATCCCCAGGGGCCGGAAACACCATATATTTT.

This clonotype was counted many times. This sequence joins TRBV20-1 and TRBJ2-7, with no clear D. CDR1 DFQATT and CDR2 SNEGSKA come from the germline V gene (reference sequence). CDR3 size: 12 residues. The V gene lost 0 bases and the J gene lost 1 base, with 4 bases spanning the gap. The CDR3 DNA reads TGCAGTGCTAGAGAACGATCCTACGAGCAGTACTTC. Translation gives CSARERSYEQYF.

A few counts support this clonotype. This chain links TRBV5-4 with TRBJ2-7, with D hard to call. Trimming took off 0 bases at V and 2 bases at J, with 9 bases between the two ends. Germline CDR1 and CDR2: SGHNT and YYREEE (reference sequence). This CDR3 has 14 residues. CDR3 sequence (DNA): TGTGCCAGCAGCTTGGTTCTTTCCCCCTACGAGCAGTACTTC. This translates into CASSLVLSPYEQYF. Full variable domain (remainder filled in from reference TRBV5-4 and TRBJ2-7): ETGVTQSPTHLIKTRGQQVTLRCSSQSGHNTVSWYQQALGQGPQFIFQYYREEENGRGNFPPRFSGLQFPNYSSELNVNALELDDSALYLCASSLVLSPYEQYFGPGTRLTVT.

The sample holds one count of this clonotype. A much larger clonotype is one base distant, so this may be a read error. This chain connects TRBV2 to TRBJ2-7; D is possibly TRBD2 (6 bases). Germline V lookup: CDR1 SNHLY, CDR2 FYNNEI. The V and J ends lost 11 bases and 1 base respectively, with 21 bases between them. There are 15 residues in the CDR3. In DNA form, the CDR3 reads TGTGCCGGCCGCGGGACTGACCAACCATCCTACGAGCAGTACTTC. Translated: CAGRGTDQPSYEQYF.

This clonotype was recorded at least ten times. This chain uses TRBV20-1 with TRBJ2-7, with TRBD1 as a possible D gene (5 bases). Deletions cut 0 bases from V and 2 bases from J, with 11 bases between. The CDR3 runs 14 residues. CDR1 DFQATT and CDR2 SNEGSKA come from the germline V gene (reference sequence). CDR3 DNA sequence: TGCAGTGCTAGAGATCAAGGGGCACCCTACGAGCAGTACTTC. Translated, it gives CSARDQGAPYEQYF.

V gene TRBV12-3 or TRBV12-4 combines with J gene TRBJ2-1, with TRBD2 identical over 12 bases. This CDR3 has 20 amino acids. After removal of 6 bases from V and 3 bases from J, the junction contained 18 bases not matched to a gene. CDR3 residues: CASSYDFGTSGRDVYNEQFF. The CDR3 DNA reads as TGTGCCAGCAGCTACGATTTCGGGACTAGCGGGCGGGATGTCTACAATGAGCAGTTCTTC.

This clonotype showed up many times. V usage is TRBV9 and J usage is TRBJ1-1; no clear D. Germline CDR1 SGDLS, CDR2 YYNGEE. The CDR3 is 14 residues long. V dropped 0 bases and J dropped 4 bases, with 10 bases sitting between them. The CDR3 coding sequence is TGTGCCAGCAGCGTAGGGAGAAGTGGCACTGAAGCTTTCTTT. Translating it yields CASSVGRSGTEAFF.

In its sample, this clonotype was seen many times. The chain employs TRBV20-1 and TRBJ1-4, with D perhaps matching TRBD1 (6 bases). CDR1 is DFQATT, CDR2 SNEGSKA, per germline (reference sequence). The CDR3 runs to 15 residues. V lost 0 bases to trimming and J lost 2 bases, with 10 bases between them. CDR3 sequence (DNA): TGCAGTGCTAGAGATGCACAGGGCACTAATGAAAAACTGTTTTTT. Its protein is CSARDAQGTNEKLFF.

Turning to this clonotype: One end of the junction varies from germline; a read error may be responsible. The chain joins TRBV5-3 to TRBJ1-1; TRBD1 matches 12 bases. TRBV5-3 is an open reading frame whose function is uncertain. The CDR3 extends over 19 amino acids. The CDR3 DNA follows: TGTGCCAGCAGCTTGGGAAGACCGGGACAGGGGGCGAATCAGCCTGAAGCTTTCTTT. It codes for CASSLGRPGQGANQPEAFF.

Regarding this clonotype: With a much larger clone just one base away, this may be a read error. CDR3 DNA: TGTGCCAGTAGCCCTGAAAGGGGGACTATAAACACTGAAGCTCTCTTT. Translated, it gives CASSPERGTINTEALF. This chain connects TRBV19 to TRBJ1-1, with a weak D call TRBD1 (6 bases). This CDR3 has 16 amino acids. Germline V gene data show CDR1 as LNHDA and CDR2 as SQIVND (reference sequence).

This clonotype was seen repeatedly, ten times or more. V is TRBV5-1 and J is TRBJ2-7; possibly TRBD2 for D (6 bases). V was shortened by 1 base and J by 5 bases, with 19 bases between the two germline ends. This CDR3 spans 16 amino acids. Germline loops: CDR1 SGHRS, CDR2 YFSETQ. For the CDR3, the DNA is TGCGCCAGCAGCTTGTCCACTACTGGGACTCCCGACGAGCAGTACTTC. Translated, it gives CASSLSTTGTPDEQYF.

Note on this clonotype: A much larger clonotype is one base distant, so this may be a read error. The chain uses TRBV4-1 and TRBJ2-3; D unresolved. The CDR3 has 15 amino acids. CDR1 is MGHRA and CDR2 is YSYEKL in the germline V gene. The CDR3 DNA reads as TGCGCCAGCGGCCAAGAGTCCAGGAGCACAGATACGCAGTATTTT. The encoded protein is CASGQESRSTDTQYF.